Shown below are 5 T cell receptor beta chains from a single sample sequenced in a study of blood T cell repertoires in COVID-19. Sequenced by immunoSEQ multiplex PCR; TCRdb stores in-frame clones only, minus some. The sample contains approximately 240,000 clones, roughly 82% of which appear only once. Source material: peripheral blood. Every receptor here comes from an elderly woman with active or convalescent COVID-19.

A single count supports this clone. This chain connects TRBV7-9 to TRBJ2-3, with 8 bases identical to TRBD1. CDR1 and CDR2 from the germline V gene are SEHNR and FQNEAQ (reference sequence). The CDR3 spans 15 residues. V shed 3 bases, J shed 2 bases, and the junction held 4 bases outside the gene matches. The CDR3, as DNA: TGTGCCAGCAGCTTTGGGACAGGTTACACAGATACGCAGTATTTT. Amino acid sequence: CASSFGTGYTDTQYF.

The chain is built from TRBV7-9 and TRBJ1-2; the match to TRBD1 covers 8 bases. Germline CDR1 and CDR2: SEHNR and FQNEAQ (reference sequence). The junction had 7 bases not matched to a gene; V was cut back by 2 bases and J by 8 bases. This CDR3 is 14 amino acids long. CDR3 nucleotide sequence: TGTGCCAGCAGCTTACCAGGGGGCACAGGCGGCTACACCTTC. It yields the protein CASSLPGGTGGYTF.

The chain uses TRBV5-4 and TRBJ2-7; 8 positions match TRBD2. The CDR3 length is 15 residues. The V segment lost 1 base and the J segment 0 bases; nucleotides outside the gene matches: 3. The germline gives CDR1 SGHNT, CDR2 YYREEE (reference sequence). CDR3 sequence: CASSLPGGSSYEQYF. DNA of the CDR3: TGTGCCAGCAGCTTGCCGGGGGGGAGCTCCTACGAGCAGTACTTC.

This sequence joins TRBV3-1 (or the pseudogene TRBV3-2) and TRBJ2-3; D is undetermined. Trimming took 0 bases from V and 2 from J, leaving 9 bases between them. Germline CDR1 LGHDT, CDR2 YNNKEL (reference sequence). The CDR3 is 15 residues long. The CDR3: CASSQDPVITDTQYF. The CDR3 DNA reads as TGTGCCAGCAGCCAAGACCCGGTAATCACAGATACGCAGTATTTT.

The V gene is TRBV15, the J gene TRBJ1-4, with D possibly matching TRBD1 (6 bases). The CDR3 runs to 17 residues. Trimming removed 0 bases at V and 4 bases at J, with 15 bases between. In germline, CDR1 is LNHNV, CDR2 YYDKDF (reference sequence). The CDR3 sequence is CATSRDRHGQFNEKLFF. CDR3 bases: TGTGCCACCAGCAGAGATCGTCACGGACAGTTTAATGAAAAACTGTTTTTT.